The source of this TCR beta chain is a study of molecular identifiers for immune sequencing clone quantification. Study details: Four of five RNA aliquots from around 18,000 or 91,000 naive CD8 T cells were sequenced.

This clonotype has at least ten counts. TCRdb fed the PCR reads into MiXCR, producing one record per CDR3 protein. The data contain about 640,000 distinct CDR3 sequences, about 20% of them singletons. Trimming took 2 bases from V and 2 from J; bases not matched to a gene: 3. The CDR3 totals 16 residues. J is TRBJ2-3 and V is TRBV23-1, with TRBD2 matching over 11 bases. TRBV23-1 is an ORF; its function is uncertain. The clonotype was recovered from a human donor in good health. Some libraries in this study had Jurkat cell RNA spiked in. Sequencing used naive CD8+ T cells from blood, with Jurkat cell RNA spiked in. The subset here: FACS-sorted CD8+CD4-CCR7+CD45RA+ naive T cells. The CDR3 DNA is TGCGCCAGCAGTCAACCACTAGCGGGGGCCACAGATACGCAGTATTTT. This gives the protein CASSQPLAGATDTQYF.